This T cell receptor beta chain was identified during a study of technical replicates of blood from several donors. Trimming took off 0 bases at V and 1 base at J, with 10 bases between the two ends. In germline, CDR1 is MNHEY, CDR2 SVGAGI. This CDR3 comprises 16 residues. The repertoire was sequenced with immunoSEQ multiplex PCR; TCRdb's copy has only in-frame clones and lacks some. The data show 11,000 to 15,000 clones, approximately 88% seen once. The sequence derives from a human donor in good health. The rearrangement uses TRBV6-5 and TRBJ2-1; the D is unclear. Material: PBMCs. CDR3 bases: TGTGCCAGCAGTTACTCGTCTGCGCTATCCTACAATGAGCAGTTCTTC. It translates to CASSYSSALSYNEQFF.